Detailed here is one T cell receptor (beta chain). These data originate in a study of T cell changes during pregnancy in multiple sclerosis. Generated by immunoSEQ multiplex PCR, the TCRdb table keeps only in-frame clones and is missing some. This sample has 40,000 to 60,000 clones, with roughly 90% found just once. This CDR3 is built from 16 residues. V lost 2 bases and J 0 bases, leaving 8 bases between the germline ends. Germline CDR1 is SGHVS and CDR2 is FQNEAQ. Sequences were derived from peripheral blood, sampled in the first trimester of pregnancy. The rearrangement joins TRBV7-8 to TRBJ2-6; perhaps TRBD1 as D (5 bases). The origin of this receptor is a female donor in good health, enrolled as a control in a pregnancy study. CDR3 sequence reads: CASSLKGLSGANVLTF. The CDR3 nucleotides read TGTGCCAGCAGCTTAAAGGGGCTCTCTGGGGCCAACGTCCTGACTTTC.